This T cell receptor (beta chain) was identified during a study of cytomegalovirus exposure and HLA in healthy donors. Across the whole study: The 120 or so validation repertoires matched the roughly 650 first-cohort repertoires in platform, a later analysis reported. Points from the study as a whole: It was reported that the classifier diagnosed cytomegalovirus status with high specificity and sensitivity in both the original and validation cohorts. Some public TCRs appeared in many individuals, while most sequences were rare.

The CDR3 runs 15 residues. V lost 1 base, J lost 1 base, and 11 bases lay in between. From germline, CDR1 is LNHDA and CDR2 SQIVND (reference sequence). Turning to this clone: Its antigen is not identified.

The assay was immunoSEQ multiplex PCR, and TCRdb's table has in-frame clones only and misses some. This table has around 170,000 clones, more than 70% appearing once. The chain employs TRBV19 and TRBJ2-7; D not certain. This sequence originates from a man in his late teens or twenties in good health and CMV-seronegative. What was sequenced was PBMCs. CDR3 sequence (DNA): TGTGCCAGTAGTATAGGATTGGGCAGGTCCTACGAGCAGTACTTC. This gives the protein CASSIGLGRSYEQYF.